The 28 T cell receptor beta chains below were found in one sample sequenced in a study of memory CD4+ T cells and cytomegalovirus serostatus. Libraries were prepared by immunoSEQ multiplex PCR; TCRdb keeps only in-frame clonotypes and omits some of them. The table includes 55,000 to 65,000 clones, approximately 81% detected once. The sort gate was single viable CD3+CD4+CD8-CD45RO+ cells for memory CD4+ T cells. The sample taken for sequencing was memory CD4+ T cells from blood. The receptors were gathered from an adult in good health and CMV-seronegative. Some clones in this sample may be carry-over from other donors' samples.

The chain's CDR3 is CASSRISGDTQYF. DNA of the CDR3: TGTGCCAGCAGCCGAATTAGCGGAGATACGCAGTATTTT. The chain recombines TRBV7-9 with TRBJ2-3; TRBD2 is a possible D gene (6 bases). Trimming took 5 bases from V and 5 from J, leaving 11 bases between them. This CDR3 is 13 amino acids long. Per the germline V gene, CDR1 is SEHNR and CDR2 is FQNEAQ (reference sequence).

This clone was observed a few times. DNA of the CDR3: TGTGCCAGCAGCTCCGCGGCAGGAGGGGGGAGAGAGACCCAGTACTTC. It encodes CASSSAAGGGRETQYF. V is TRBV7-2 and J is TRBJ2-5, with D possibly being TRBD1 or TRBD2 (6 bases each). Germline CDR1 is SGHTA and CDR2 is FQGNSA. The CDR3 is 16 residues long. V lost 4 bases, J lost 4 bases, and 19 bases lay in between.

This chain uses TRBV5-4 with TRBJ1-1; no firm D call. Germline assignment: CDR1 SGHNT and CDR2 YYREEE (reference sequence). The CDR3 has 14 residues. V lost 3 bases, J lost 4 bases, and 13 bases lay in between. The CDR3 nucleotides are TGTGCCAGCAGCTCCGACCCCAGCTCCACTGAAGCTTTCTTT. Its translation: CASSSDPSSTEAFF.

This rearrangement joins TRBV6-1 to TRBJ2-7; 11 bases agree with TRBD1. The V and J ends lost 6 bases and 6 bases, in that order; junction bases with no gene match: 7. This CDR3 has 14 amino acids. The germline CDR1 and CDR2 sequences are MNHNS and SASEGT. Here the CDR3 reads CASRAGTGGREQYF. In DNA form, the CDR3 reads TGTGCCAGCAGAGCCGGGACAGGGGGGCGCGAGCAGTACTTC.

This clone was counted a single time. The rearrangement uses TRBV6-1 and TRBJ2-7; the match to TRBD1 covers 7 bases. Germline V gives CDR1 MNHNS, CDR2 SASEGT. The junction had 12 bases not matched to a gene; V was cut back by 3 bases and J by 7 bases. The length of the CDR3 is 15 residues. CDR3 protein: CASSELRGNPGEQYF. The DNA for the CDR3 is TGTGCCAGCAGTGAGCTCAGGGGGAACCCAGGGGAGCAGTACTTC.

This clone was observed once. This chain connects TRBV5-1 to TRBJ1-3; D remains unclear. Trimming took off 4 bases at V and 4 bases at J, with 9 bases between the two ends. The germline V gene has CDR1 SGHRS and CDR2 YFSETQ. The CDR3 sequence is 13 residues long. CDR3 sequence reads: CASSPDRGNTIYF. The CDR3 region has the DNA TGCGCCAGCAGCCCGGACCGGGGAAACACCATATATTTT.

The V and J genes are TRBV28 and TRBJ2-5, with a tentative D call TRBD2 (6 bases). Germline CDR1 is MDHEN and CDR2 is SYDVKM. This CDR3 contains 14 residues. The V gene lost 4 bases and the J gene lost 9 bases, with 18 bases spanning the gap. In DNA, the CDR3 is TGTGCCAGCAGTTCCGGGACTTCCAAGAGGGCCCAGTACTTC. It is translated as CASSSGTSKRAQYF.

Relative to its sample, this clone is medium-sized. The CDR3 protein is CASSSGGSYNEQFF. CDR3 nucleotides: TGTGCCAGCAGCTCGGGAGGGTCCTACAATGAGCAGTTCTTC. The chain employs TRBV7-3 and TRBJ2-1; TRBD2 matches at 8 bases. The CDR3 has 14 residues. V lost 4 bases and J lost 1; bases outside the gene matches: 0. Germline V CDR1 and CDR2: SGHTA, FQGTGA.

This sequence joins TRBV6-5 and TRBJ2-7; 8 bases line up with TRBD1. This CDR3 spans 15 amino acids. J was trimmed by 6 bases and V by 6 bases; bases with no gene match: 13. CDR1 is MNHEY, CDR2 SVGAGI, per germline. CDR3 sequence (DNA): TGTGCCAGCAGCCCCGACAGGGGTAGCACTCTCGAGCAGTACTTC. It is translated as CASSPDRGSTLEQYF.

The chain combines TRBV6-1 with TRBJ1-2; no definite D call. The germline gives CDR1 MNHNS, CDR2 SASEGT. Trimming removed 1 base from V and 4 bases from J, with 7 bases in between. The CDR3 consists of 13 residues. Here the CDR3 DNA reads TGTGCCAGCAGTGAAGGTACGGCCTATGGCTACACCTTC. As protein: CASSEGTAYGYTF.

The DNA of the CDR3 is TGTGCCAGCAGCTTAGGCGGGAGGGACACCGGGGAGCTGTTTTTT. It translates to CASSLGGRDTGELFF. The chain joins TRBV7-2 to TRBJ2-2; the match to TRBD2 covers 9 bases. The junction had 0 bases not matched to a gene; V was cut back by 1 base and J by 3 bases. Per the germline V gene, CDR1 is SGHTA and CDR2 is FQGNSA. This CDR3 spans 15 amino acids.

The rearrangement links TRBV6-4 to TRBJ2-3; D unresolved. V lost 3 bases and J 0 bases, leaving 13 bases between the germline ends. This CDR3 contains 16 residues. The germline V gene has CDR1 MRHNA and CDR2 SNTAGT. The DNA of the CDR3 is TGTGCCAGCAGTGAAAACCACGGCGGTAGCACAGATACGCAGTATTTT. Encoded protein: CASSENHGGSTDTQYF.

This clone was counted between two and nine times. The chain uses TRBV12-5 and TRBJ1-1; TRBD1 might be the D (5 bases). Deletions cut 1 base from V and 3 bases from J, with 9 bases between. There are 14 residues in the CDR3. Germline CDR1 LGHNT, CDR2 FRNRAP. The CDR3 region is CASGLGGWDTEAFF. Here the CDR3 DNA reads TGTGCTAGTGGTTTGGGGGGGTGGGACACTGAAGCTTTCTTT.

The chain combines TRBV4-3 with TRBJ1-5, with unresolved D. The CDR3 spans 16 residues. Trimming removed 0 bases at V and 7 bases at J, with 16 bases between. CDR1 and CDR2 (germline): LGHNA, YSLEER. CDR3 nucleotides: TGCGCCAGCAGCCAAGAATGGGGAAGGAGGCGGCAGCCCCAGCATTTT. This encodes CASSQEWGRRRQPQHF.

The chain carries TRBV11-2 and TRBJ2-3; D uncertain. The ends were cut back, 4 bases at V and 6 bases at J, with 8 bases in the middle. This CDR3 comprises 12 residues. CDR1 and CDR2 from the germline V gene are SGHAT and FQNNGV. CDR3 DNA sequence: TGTGCCAGCAGCTCCTTCGGGGATACGCAGTATTTT. This gives the protein CASSSFGDTQYF.

The V gene is TRBV21-1, the J gene TRBJ2-3; the DNA was not compared with TRBD1, the D call given in the table. TRBV21-1 is given as a pseudogene. The CDR3 has 19 amino acids. CDR3 amino acids: CASSKAQAFDRGITDTQYF. In DNA, the CDR3 is TGTGCCAGCAGCAAAGCGCAGGCTTTCGACAGGGGGATCACAGATACGCAGTATTTT.

CDR3 loop: CASSPPRTASTDTQYF. CDR3 DNA sequence: TGTGCCAGCAGTCCCCCCCGGACGGCTAGCACAGATACGCAGTATTTT. The chain uses TRBV6-6 and TRBJ2-3; D uncertain. The CDR3 length is 16 residues. V was clipped by 5 bases and J by 0 bases, with 15 bases between them. Germline V lookup: CDR1 MNHNY, CDR2 SVGAGI (reference sequence).

The chain employs TRBV7-2 and TRBJ2-7; D could derive from TRBD1 or TRBD2 (5 bases each). Trimming took 5 bases from V and 4 from J, leaving 15 bases between them. Germline assignment: CDR1 SGHTA and CDR2 FQGNSA. The CDR3 is made up of 14 amino acids. CDR3 coding DNA: TGTGCCAGCAGCCCTCCGGGGCCCATATACGAGCAGTACTTC. As protein: CASSPPGPIYEQYF.

This clone occurred a few times. This chain connects TRBV6-1 to TRBJ1-6; D not resolved. The CDR3 consists of 13 residues. The germline gives CDR1 MNHNS, CDR2 SASEGT. V shed 3 bases and J shed 6 bases, with 6 bases lying between them. The CDR3 DNA is TGTGCCAGCAGTGAGGGTTCTAATTCACCCCTCCACTTT. Translating it yields CASSEGSNSPLHF.

This sequence joins TRBV7-2 and TRBJ1-2; D gene ambiguous. The germline V and J ends were trimmed by 0 bases and 1 base, with 9 bases remaining between them. Germline loops: CDR1 SGHTA, CDR2 FQGNSA. The CDR3 sequence is 15 residues long. CDR3 sequence: CASSLAGPGNYGYTF. CDR3 bases: TGTGCCAGCAGCTTAGCAGGGCCCGGTAACTATGGCTACACCTTC.

The chain carries TRBV7-6 and TRBJ2-5; D is possibly TRBD1 or TRBD2 (5 bases each). Germline V gene data show CDR1 as SGHVS and CDR2 as FNYEAQ. Trimming took 5 bases from V and 4 from J, leaving 11 bases between them. CDR3 length: 13 residues. The CDR3 reads CASSASGTETQYF. CDR3 DNA sequence: TGTGCCAGCAGCGCGTCAGGGACAGAGACCCAGTACTTC.

The chain couples TRBV11-2 to TRBJ1-1, with D maybe TRBD1 (6 bases). This CDR3 is 15 amino acids long. Germline lookup yields CDR1 SGHAT and CDR2 FQNNGV. V dropped 5 bases and J dropped 0 bases, with 13 bases sitting between them. CDR3 bases: TGTGCCAGCAGCCCCAACAGGGCCATGAACACTGAAGCTTTCTTT. Translated: CASSPNRAMNTEAFF.

This sequence joins TRBV4-1 and TRBJ2-3; 11 bases are a match to TRBD2. Losses at the gene ends were 0 bases for V and 6 bases for J; bases not matched to a gene: 5. The germline gives CDR1 MGHRA, CDR2 YSYEKL. CDR3 length: 16 residues. The CDR3 sequence is CASSQDIAGGADTQYF. Here the CDR3 DNA reads TGCGCCAGCAGCCAAGATATAGCGGGAGGGGCCGATACGCAGTATTTT.

This sequence joins TRBV7-3 and TRBJ1-2, with a possible D match to TRBD1 (5 bases). The V end lost 5 bases, the J end lost 8 bases, and 15 bases lay between the germline ends. The CDR3 runs to 13 residues. Germline CDR1 is SGHTA and CDR2 is FQGTGA. The CDR3 sequence: CASSDAQGGGYTF. CDR3 DNA: TGTGCCAGCAGCGACGCCCAGGGTGGGGGCTACACCTTC.

The gene calls are TRBV7-8 and TRBJ2-5; D is perhaps TRBD1 (5 bases). The J call may be mistaken, given a closer DNA end match to TRBJ2-7. Germline V lookup: CDR1 SGHVS, CDR2 FQNEAQ. CDR3 length: 14 amino acids. This CDR3 is CASSPGVRDYEQYF. CDR3 DNA: TGTGCCAGCAGCCCGGGCGTCAGGGACTACGAGCAGTACTTC.

V usage is TRBV4-1 and J usage is TRBJ1-4, with D unresolved. CDR1 is MGHRA, CDR2 YSYEKL, per germline. The V end was cut by 4 bases, the J end by 2 bases, with 11 bases between. The CDR3 is 15 residues long. The CDR3 protein is CASSLTGRTNEKLFF. DNA of the CDR3: TGCGCCAGCAGCCTTACCGGACGGACTAATGAAAAACTGTTTTTT.

The CDR3 DNA sequence: TGTGCCAGCAGCAAAAGAGGGGGCCAGAACTTC. Amino acid sequence: CASSKRGGQNF. J is TRBJ2-7 and V is TRBV21-1; no DNA check was done on the table's D call, TRBD1. TRBV21-1 corresponds to a pseudogene. There are 11 residues in the CDR3.

The V gene is TRBV25-1, the J gene TRBJ2-7; D is unresolved. Germline CDR1 MGHDK, CDR2 SYGVNS. V lost 7 bases, J lost 6 bases, and 16 bases lay in between. This CDR3 has 13 residues. The CDR3 protein is CASKFSISGEQYF. CDR3 nucleotides: TGTGCCAGCAAATTCAGTATATCGGGCGAGCAGTACTTC.